Detailed here is one T cell receptor beta chain. The same CDR3 also results from other DNA sequences found in this sample. The record originates from a study of blood T cell repertoires in COVID-19. J was trimmed by 2 bases and V by 2 bases; bases with no gene match: 3. Per the germline V gene, CDR1 is SGHDT and CDR2 is YYEEEE. CDR3 size: 15 residues. The repertoire was sequenced with immunoSEQ multiplex PCR; TCRdb's copy has only in-frame clones and lacks some. Among approximately 90,000 clones, roughly 90% were seen once, and the ten largest hold about 7.2%. The sequenced sample was peripheral blood. V is TRBV5-6 and J is TRBJ1-5, with TRBD1 matching 8 bases. The sequence was collected from a man between 60 and 75 years old with acute or convalescent COVID-19. The CDR3 region has the DNA TGTGCCAGCAGCTTTGGGACAGGAGGCAATCAGCCCCAGCATTTT. Protein: CASSFGTGGNQPQHF. The whole variable domain, filled in from reference TRBV5-6 and TRBJ1-5, reads DAGVTQSPTHLIKTRGQQVTLRCSPKSGHDTVSWYQQALGQGPQFIFQYYEEEERQRGNFPDRFSGHQFPNYSSELNVNALLLGDSALYLCASSFGTGGNQPQHFGDGTRLSIL.